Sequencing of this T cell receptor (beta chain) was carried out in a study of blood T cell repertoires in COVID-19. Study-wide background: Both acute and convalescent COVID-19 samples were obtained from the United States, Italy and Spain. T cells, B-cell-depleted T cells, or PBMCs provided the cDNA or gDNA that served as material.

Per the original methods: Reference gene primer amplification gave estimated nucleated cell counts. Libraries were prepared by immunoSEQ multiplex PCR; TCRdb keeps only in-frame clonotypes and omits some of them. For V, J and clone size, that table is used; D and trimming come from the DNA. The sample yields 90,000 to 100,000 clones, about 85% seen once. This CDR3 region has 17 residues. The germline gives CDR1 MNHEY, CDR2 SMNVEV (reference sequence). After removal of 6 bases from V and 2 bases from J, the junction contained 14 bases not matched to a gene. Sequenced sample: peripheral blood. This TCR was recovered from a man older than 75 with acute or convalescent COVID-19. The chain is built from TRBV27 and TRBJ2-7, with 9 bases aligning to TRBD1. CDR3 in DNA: TGTGCCAGCAGCCTGACAGGGGGGCGAGGGCTTGCCTACGAGCAGTACTTC. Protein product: CASSLTGGRGLAYEQYF.